Following are 18 T cell receptor beta chains from one sample sequenced in a study of molecular identifiers for immune sequencing clone quantification. One entry per CDR3 protein, called by TCRdb with MiXCR from the PCR reads. The sample contains more than 450,000 distinct CDR3 sequences, roughly 25% of which appear only once. Sequencing was done on a sample of naive CD8+ T cells from blood, with Jurkat cell RNA spiked in. The subset denotes: FACS-sorted CD8+CD4-CCR7+CD45RA+ naive T cells. The receptor set was obtained from a human donor in good health. Some libraries in this study had Jurkat cell RNA spiked in.

Regarding this clonotype: The final CDR3 position lacks the conserved phenylalanine or tryptophan, pointing to a likely read error. V is TRBV12-3 or TRBV12-4 and J is TRBJ1-1, with D unresolved. V was trimmed by 7 bases and J by 6 bases, leaving 24 bases between them. The CDR3 consists of 16 residues. CDR3 loop: CASTPAVWGDFAEAFL. CDR3 bases: TGTGCCAGCACCCCCGCCGTGTGGGGAGATTTCGCTGAAGCTTTCCTT.

With regard to this clonotype: The junction departs from germline at one end; a sequencing error may be responsible. The J gene is TRBJ2-7, the V gene TRBV18; no firm D call. Germline CDR1 is KGHSH and CDR2 is LQKENI. This CDR3 contains 13 residues. This CDR3 reads CASSPGVFYERYF. The CDR3 DNA is TGTGCCAGCTCACCAGGGGTTTTCTACGAGCGGTACTTC.

This clonotype was recorded many times. The chain recombines TRBV7-9 with TRBJ2-5; D may match TRBD1 or TRBD2 (6 bases each). Trimming removed 4 bases at V and 2 bases at J, with 11 bases between. The V gene's germline CDR1 is SEHNR and CDR2 FQNEAQ (reference sequence). This CDR3 spans 14 amino acids. The CDR3 is CASSSKGGQETQYF. The CDR3 region has the DNA TGTGCCAGCAGCTCCAAGGGGGGACAAGAGACCCAGTACTTC.

Many counts were recorded for this clonotype. J is TRBJ2-1 and V is TRBV29-1, with 8 positions matching TRBD1. Per germline, CDR1 SQVTM and CDR2 ANQGSEA. This CDR3 comprises 18 residues. Losses at the gene ends were 0 bases for V and 4 bases for J; bases not matched to a gene: 14. The chain's CDR3 is CSVEDLFDDRGHYNEQFF. CDR3 in DNA: TGCAGCGTTGAAGATCTCTTCGATGACAGGGGACATTACAATGAGCAGTTCTTC.

This clonotype was detected many times. The chain joins TRBV4-3 to TRBJ2-7, with TRBD1 matching 7 bases. After removal of 0 bases from V and 2 bases from J, the junction contained 7 bases not matched to a gene. This CDR3 is built from 16 residues. Germline lookup yields CDR1 LGHNA and CDR2 YSLEER. The CDR3 DNA reads as TGCGCCAGCAGCCAAGATTGGCGACAGGGACCCTACGAGCAGTACTTC. Translating gives CASSQDWRQGPYEQYF.

This clonotype was seen at least ten times. The genes are TRBV7-9 and TRBJ1-1; TRBD1 aligns across 7 bases. After removal of 0 bases from V and 2 bases from J, the junction contained 3 bases not matched to a gene. Germline CDR1 reads SEHNR; CDR2 reads FQNEAQ (reference sequence). This CDR3 region has 15 residues. The CDR3 nucleotides read TGTGCCAGCAGCTTAGCACAGGGGATTAACACTGAAGCTTTCTTT. Protein sequence: CASSLAQGINTEAFF.

This clonotype appeared a few times. The rearrangement joins TRBV12-3 or TRBV12-4 to TRBJ2-2, with a weak D call TRBD2 (5 bases). This CDR3 has 15 amino acids. V lost 2 bases and J 3 bases, leaving 10 bases between the germline ends. As DNA, the CDR3 is TGTGCCAGCAGTTTATTCCGGGGTTACACCGGGGAGCTGTTTTTT. Residues: CASSLFRGYTGELFF.

This chain connects TRBV27 to TRBJ1-5, with D perhaps matching TRBD1 (6 bases). CDR3 size: 19 residues. Deletions cut 1 base from V and 4 bases from J, with 23 bases between. In germline, CDR1 is MNHEY, CDR2 SMNVEV (reference sequence). The CDR3 DNA reads TGTGCCAGCAGTTTATTAGGTTCGGGGGGCTGGCGTGGTAATCAGCCCCAGCATTTT. Protein product: CASSLLGSGGWRGNQPQHF.

The chain is built from TRBV5-6 and TRBJ2-2; 10 bases fit TRBD1. This CDR3 contains 15 residues. The V and J ends lost 3 bases and 4 bases, in that order; junction bases with no gene match: 3. The germline gives CDR1 SGHDT, CDR2 YYEEEE. In DNA form, the CDR3 reads TGTGCCAGCAGCTCGGACAGGGGGAGCACCGGGGAGCTGTTTTTT. Encoded protein: CASSSDRGSTGELFF.

This clonotype was seen only a few times. The V call is TRBV4-3, the J call TRBJ2-3; TRBD2 aligns across 7 bases. CDR1 is LGHNA and CDR2 is YSLEER in the germline V gene. The CDR3 is made up of 19 amino acids. Trimming at V came to 0 bases and at J to 1 base, leaving 13 bases not matched to a gene. The chain's CDR3 is CASSQDRFGGVGGTDTQYF. For the CDR3, the DNA is TGCGCCAGCAGCCAAGATCGGTTTGGGGGGGTGGGGGGCACAGATACGCAGTATTTT.

The V gene is TRBV10-2, the J gene TRBJ2-4; TRBD1 aligns across 7 bases. Trimming cost V 0 bases and J 4 bases; bases outside gene matches: 6. This CDR3 region has 16 residues. Germline-derived CDR1 and CDR2 are WSHSY and SAAADI. CDR3 residues: CASSESQGPAKNIQYF. CDR3 nucleotide sequence: TGCGCCAGCAGTGAGTCACAGGGGCCGGCGAAAAACATTCAGTACTTC.

This clonotype appeared once. One junction end does not reproduce the germline sequence, and a read error may be involved. The V call is TRBV4-1, the J call TRBJ2-2, with D perhaps matching TRBD1 (7 bases). Germline V gene data show CDR1 as MGHRA and CDR2 as YSYEKL. The CDR3 extends over 17 amino acids. Here the CDR3 reads CASSHPAGGLGTGELVF. CDR3 DNA sequence: TGCGCCAGCAGCCACCCGGCAGGGGGGCTGGGCACCGGGGAGCTGGTTTTT.

This clonotype was counted at least ten times. The rearrangement links TRBV7-9 to TRBJ1-1; D not resolved. Trimming removed 4 bases at V and 6 bases at J, with 9 bases between. Per germline, CDR1 SEHNR and CDR2 FQNEAQ (reference sequence). The CDR3 runs to 12 residues. CDR3 sequence reads: CASSSSYPEAFF. In DNA form, the CDR3 reads TGTGCCAGCAGCTCCTCCTATCCTGAAGCTTTCTTT.

This sequence joins TRBV5-4 and TRBJ2-5; 13 bases are a match to TRBD2. V was clipped by 4 bases and J by 2 bases; unmatched bases: 8. Germline CDR1 is SGHNT and CDR2 is YYREEE (reference sequence). The CDR3 covers 17 residues. Here the CDR3 reads CASSPPGTSGAQETQYF. CDR3 nucleotides: TGTGCCAGCAGCCCCCCCGGGACTAGCGGGGCACAAGAGACCCAGTACTTC.

In this sample, this clonotype turned up many times. The V gene is TRBV5-6, the J gene TRBJ2-7; D perhaps matches TRBD1 (6 bases). V was trimmed by 5 bases and J by 12 bases, leaving 15 bases between them. The CDR3 extends over 11 amino acids. Germline CDR1 is SGHDT and CDR2 is YYEEEE. The CDR3 protein is CASSYRDRLYF. The DNA for the CDR3 is TGTGCCAGCAGTTACAGGGATCGATTGTACTTC.

This clonotype was seen many times. This chain uses TRBV4-3 with TRBJ1-1; D is unclear. Germline V lookup: CDR1 LGHNA, CDR2 YSLEER. Trimming stripped 0 bases from V and 8 bases from J, with 19 bases between. The CDR3 runs 16 residues. CDR3 nucleotides: TGCGCCAGCAGCCAAGATCGGCCGGGATTATTACTCGAAGCTTTCTTT. Its protein is CASSQDRPGLLLEAFF.

This chain links TRBV9 with TRBJ2-3, with TRBD2 matching 9 bases. V trimming: 3 bases; J trimming: 4 bases; junction bases outside the gene matches: 9. The V gene's germline CDR1 is SGDLS and CDR2 YYNGEE. The CDR3 length is 16 residues. The CDR3 DNA is TGTGCCAGCAGCGCTCTTAGCGGGGGTTCCTCAGATACGCAGTATTTT. Protein product: CASSALSGGSSDTQYF.

This clonotype was observed a handful of times. V is TRBV5-3 and J is TRBJ2-7, with a possible D match to TRBD1 (6 bases). TRBV5-3 is assigned to the ORF class and has an uncertain function. This CDR3 is built from 14 residues. Trimming took 4 bases from V and 1 from J, leaving 12 bases between them. The DNA for the CDR3 is TGTGCCAGAAGCCCGGACAGACCGTCCTACGAGCAGTACTTC. Protein: CARSPDRPSYEQYF.